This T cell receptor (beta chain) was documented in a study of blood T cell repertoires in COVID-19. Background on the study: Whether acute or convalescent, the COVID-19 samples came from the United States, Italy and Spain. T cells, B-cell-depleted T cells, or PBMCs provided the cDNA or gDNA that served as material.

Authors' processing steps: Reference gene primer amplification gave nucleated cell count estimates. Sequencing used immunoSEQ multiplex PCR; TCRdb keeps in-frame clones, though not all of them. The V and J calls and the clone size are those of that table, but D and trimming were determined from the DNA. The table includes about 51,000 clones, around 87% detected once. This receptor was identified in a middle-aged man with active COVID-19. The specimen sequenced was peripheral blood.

The CDR3 protein is CASSLSGRGGSGANVLTF. The CDR3 nucleotides are TGTGCCAGCAGTTTATCTGGGAGAGGGGGATCTGGGGCCAACGTCCTGACTTTC. The V call is TRBV27, the J call TRBJ2-6, with D tentatively TRBD1 (6 bases). Deletions cut 0 bases from V and 1 base from J, with 13 bases between. CDR1 and CDR2 from the germline V gene are MNHEY and SMNVEV (reference sequence). CDR3 length: 18 amino acids.